The clone carrying this T cell receptor (beta chain) was picked up a small number of times. The CDR3 loop spans 13 amino acids. Germline CDR1 LGHDT, CDR2 YNNKEL (reference sequence). Trimming took 0 bases from V and 7 from J, leaving 6 bases between them. These data belong to a study of blood T cell repertoires in COVID-19. For the study at large: The cDNA or gDNA used as material had been derived from T cells, B-cell-depleted T cells, or PBMCs.

Under the authors' procedure: From reference gene primer amplification, estimates of nucleated cell counts were derived. TCRdb's table, derived via immunoSEQ multiplex PCR, lists solely in-frame clones and lacks some. V and J calls plus clone size are reproduced from that table; the DNA served to infer D and trimming. This sample yields 70,000 to 95,000 clones, of which around 86% are seen a single time; around a quarter belongs to the top ten. J is TRBJ2-2 and V is TRBV3-1 (or the pseudogene TRBV3-2); a weak D match, TRBD2 (6 bases). The sequenced material came from peripheral blood. This TCR was recovered from a human donor in a cohort sampled during active COVID-19. The CDR3 region has the DNA TGTGCCAGCAGCCAAGACGGGAGCGGGGAGCTGTTTTTT. It yields the protein CASSQDGSGELFF.